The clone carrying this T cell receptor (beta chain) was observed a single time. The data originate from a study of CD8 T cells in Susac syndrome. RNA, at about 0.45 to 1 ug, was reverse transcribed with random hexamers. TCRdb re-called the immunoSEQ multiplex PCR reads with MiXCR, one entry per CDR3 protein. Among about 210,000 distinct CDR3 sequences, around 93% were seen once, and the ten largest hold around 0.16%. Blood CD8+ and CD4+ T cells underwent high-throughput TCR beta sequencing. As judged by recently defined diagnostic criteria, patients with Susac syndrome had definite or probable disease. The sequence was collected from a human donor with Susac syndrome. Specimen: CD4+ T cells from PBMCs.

The CDR3 loop reads CSVIPGLTNTEAFF. The CDR3 DNA reads TGCAGCGTGATCCCGGGACTTACTAACACTGAAGCTTTCTTT. This chain links TRBV29-1 with TRBJ1-1, with D tentatively TRBD1 (5 bases). Germline CDR1 is SQVTM and CDR2 is ANQGSEA. V lost 6 bases and J lost 2, with 16 bases in between. The CDR3 is 14 amino acids.